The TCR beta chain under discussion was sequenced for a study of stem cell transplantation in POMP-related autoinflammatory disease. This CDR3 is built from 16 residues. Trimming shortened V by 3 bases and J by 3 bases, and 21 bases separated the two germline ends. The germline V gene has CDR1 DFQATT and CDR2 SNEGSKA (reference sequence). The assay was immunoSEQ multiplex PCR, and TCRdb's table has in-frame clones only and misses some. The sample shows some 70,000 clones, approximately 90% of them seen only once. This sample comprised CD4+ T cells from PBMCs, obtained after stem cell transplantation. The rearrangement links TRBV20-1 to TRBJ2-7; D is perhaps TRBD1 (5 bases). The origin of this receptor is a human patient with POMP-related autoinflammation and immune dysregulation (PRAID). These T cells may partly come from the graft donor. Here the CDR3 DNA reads TGCAGTGCTAGTTTGGGGTCCGGCACTCAGGGCTACGAGCAGTACTTC. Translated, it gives CSASLGSGTQGYEQYF.